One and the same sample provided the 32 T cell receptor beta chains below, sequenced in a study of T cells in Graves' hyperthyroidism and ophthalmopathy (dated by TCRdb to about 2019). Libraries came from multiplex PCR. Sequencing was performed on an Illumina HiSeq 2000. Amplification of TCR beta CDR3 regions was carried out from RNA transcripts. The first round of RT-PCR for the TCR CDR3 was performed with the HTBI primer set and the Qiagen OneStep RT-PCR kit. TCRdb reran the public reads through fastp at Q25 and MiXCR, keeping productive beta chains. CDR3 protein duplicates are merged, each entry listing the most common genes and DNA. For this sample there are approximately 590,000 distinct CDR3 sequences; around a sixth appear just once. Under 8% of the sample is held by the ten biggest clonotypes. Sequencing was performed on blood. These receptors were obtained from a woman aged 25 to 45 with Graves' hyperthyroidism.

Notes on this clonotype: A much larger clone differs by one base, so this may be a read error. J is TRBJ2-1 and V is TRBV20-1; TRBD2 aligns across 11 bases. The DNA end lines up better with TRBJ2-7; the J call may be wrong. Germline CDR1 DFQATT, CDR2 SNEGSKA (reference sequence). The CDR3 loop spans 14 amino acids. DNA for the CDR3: TGCAGTGCGCCGGGACTAGCGGCCTACAATGAGCAGTACTTC. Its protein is CSAPGLAAYNEQYF.

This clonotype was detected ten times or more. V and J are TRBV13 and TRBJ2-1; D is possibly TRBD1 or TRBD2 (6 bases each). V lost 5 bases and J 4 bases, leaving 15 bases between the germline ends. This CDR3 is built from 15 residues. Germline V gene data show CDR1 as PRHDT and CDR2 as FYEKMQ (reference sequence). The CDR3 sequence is CASSPVGGGYNEQFF. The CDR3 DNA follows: TGTGCCAGCAGCCCTGTGGGGGGCGGTTACAATGAGCAGTTCTTC.

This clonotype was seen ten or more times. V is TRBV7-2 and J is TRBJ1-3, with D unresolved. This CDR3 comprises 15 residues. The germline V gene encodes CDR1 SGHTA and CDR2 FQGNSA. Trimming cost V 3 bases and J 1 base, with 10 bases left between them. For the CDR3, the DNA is TGTGCCAGCAGCTTCGGGTCCCTTTCTGGAAACACCATATATTTT. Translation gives CASSFGSLSGNTIYF.

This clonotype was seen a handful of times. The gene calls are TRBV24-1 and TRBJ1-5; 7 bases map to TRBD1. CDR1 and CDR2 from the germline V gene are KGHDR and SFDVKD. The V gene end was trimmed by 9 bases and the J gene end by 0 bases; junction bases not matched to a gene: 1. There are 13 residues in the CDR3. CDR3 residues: CATGDSSNQPQHF. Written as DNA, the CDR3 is TGTGCCACCGGGGACAGTAGCAATCAGCCCCAGCATTTT.

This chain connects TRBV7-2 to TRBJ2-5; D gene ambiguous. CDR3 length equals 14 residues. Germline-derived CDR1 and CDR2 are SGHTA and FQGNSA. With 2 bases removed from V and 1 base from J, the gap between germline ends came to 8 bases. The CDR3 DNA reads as TGTGCCAGCAGCTTACCCCCTCTCCAAGAGACCCAGTACTTC. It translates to CASSLPPLQETQYF. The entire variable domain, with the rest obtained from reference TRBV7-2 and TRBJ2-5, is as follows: GAGVSQSPSNKVTEKGKDVELRCDPISGHTALYWYRQSLGQGLEFLIYFQGNSAPDKSGLPSDRFSAERTGGSVSTLTIQRTQQEDSAVYLCASSLPPLQETQYFGPGTRLLVL.

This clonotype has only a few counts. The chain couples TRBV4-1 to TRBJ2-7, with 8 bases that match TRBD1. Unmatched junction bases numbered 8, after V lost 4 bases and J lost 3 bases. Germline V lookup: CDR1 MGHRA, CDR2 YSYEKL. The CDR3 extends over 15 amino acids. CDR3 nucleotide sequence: TGCGCCAGCAGCCGCGGGGACAGGACGGACTACGAGCAGTACTTC. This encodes CASSRGDRTDYEQYF.

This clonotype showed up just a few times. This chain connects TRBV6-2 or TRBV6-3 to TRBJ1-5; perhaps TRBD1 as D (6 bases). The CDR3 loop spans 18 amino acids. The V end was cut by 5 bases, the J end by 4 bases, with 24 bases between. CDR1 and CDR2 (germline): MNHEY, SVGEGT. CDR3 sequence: CASSTIPGHLSGNQPQHF. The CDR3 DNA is TGTGCCAGCAGTACAATTCCGGGACACCTCTCAGGGAATCAGCCCCAGCATTTT.

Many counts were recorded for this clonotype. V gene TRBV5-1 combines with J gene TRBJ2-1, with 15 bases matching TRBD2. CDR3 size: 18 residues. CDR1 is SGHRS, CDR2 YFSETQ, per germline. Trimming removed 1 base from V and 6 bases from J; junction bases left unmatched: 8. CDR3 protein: CASSLLGLAGGGTNEQFF. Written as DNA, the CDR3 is TGCGCCAGCAGCTTGTTGGGACTAGCGGGAGGAGGTACCAATGAGCAGTTCTTC.

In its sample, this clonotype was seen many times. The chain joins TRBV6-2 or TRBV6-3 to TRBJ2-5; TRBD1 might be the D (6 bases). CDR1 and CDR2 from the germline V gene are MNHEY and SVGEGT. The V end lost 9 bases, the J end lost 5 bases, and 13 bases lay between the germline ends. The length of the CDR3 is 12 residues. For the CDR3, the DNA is TGTGCCAGTGGCTGGGGGCCGGAGACCCAGTACTTC. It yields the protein CASGWGPETQYF.

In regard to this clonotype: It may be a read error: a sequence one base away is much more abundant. The CDR3 DNA is TGTGCCAGCAGCCAACCCGGGACAGGATCCTACGAGCAGTACTTC. Translated: CASSQPGTGSYEQYF. The chain recombines TRBV7-9 with TRBJ2-7, with 8 bases lining up with TRBD1. J gave up 1 base and V 5 bases, and 7 bases lay outside the gene matches. This CDR3 contains 15 residues. Germline V gene sequence: CDR1 SEHNR, CDR2 FQNEAQ (reference sequence).

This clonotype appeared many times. CDR3 in DNA: TGTGCCAGCAGCGAGAGCGGTTTTGGCCTCCCTACAGATACGCAGTATTTT. Protein product: CASSESGFGLPTDTQYF. The chain recombines TRBV7-8 with TRBJ2-3; D is perhaps TRBD2 (5 bases). V was trimmed by 5 bases and J by 3 bases, leaving 21 bases between them. CDR3 length: 17 residues. Germline values: CDR1 SGHVS, CDR2 FQNEAQ. Variable domain in full (rest from reference TRBV7-8 and TRBJ2-3): GAGVSQSPRYKVAKRGQDVALRCDPISGHVSLFWYQQALGQGPEFLTYFQNEAQLDKSGLPSDRFFAERPEGSVSTLKIQRTQQEDSAVYLCASSESGFGLPTDTQYFGPGTRLTVL.

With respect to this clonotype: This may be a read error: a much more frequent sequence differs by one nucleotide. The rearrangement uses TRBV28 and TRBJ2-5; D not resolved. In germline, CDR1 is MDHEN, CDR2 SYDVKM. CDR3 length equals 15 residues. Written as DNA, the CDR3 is TGTGCCAGCAGTTTAGTTTTAAACTACCAAGGGACCCAGTACTTC. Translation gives CASSLVLNYQGTQYF.

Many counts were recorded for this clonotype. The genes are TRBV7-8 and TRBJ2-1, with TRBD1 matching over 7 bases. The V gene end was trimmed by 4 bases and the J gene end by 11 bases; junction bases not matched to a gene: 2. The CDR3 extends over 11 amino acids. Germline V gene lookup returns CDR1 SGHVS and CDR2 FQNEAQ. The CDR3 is CASSSTGKQFF. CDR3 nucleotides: TGTGCCAGCAGCTCGACAGGGAAGCAGTTCTTC.

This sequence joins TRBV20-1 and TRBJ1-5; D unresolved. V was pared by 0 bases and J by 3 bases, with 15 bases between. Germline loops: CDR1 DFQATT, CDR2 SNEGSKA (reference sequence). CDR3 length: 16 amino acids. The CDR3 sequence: CSARDPSGRNNQPQHF. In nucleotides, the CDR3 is TGCAGTGCTAGAGATCCGTCGGGTAGGAACAATCAGCCCCAGCATTTT.

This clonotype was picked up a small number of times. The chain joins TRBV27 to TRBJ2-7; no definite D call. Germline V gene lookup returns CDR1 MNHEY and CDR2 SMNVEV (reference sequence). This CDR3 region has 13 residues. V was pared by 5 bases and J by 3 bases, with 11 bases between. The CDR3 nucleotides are TGTGCCAGCAGTCTGAGTAACCTCTACGAGCAGTACTTC. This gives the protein CASSLSNLYEQYF.

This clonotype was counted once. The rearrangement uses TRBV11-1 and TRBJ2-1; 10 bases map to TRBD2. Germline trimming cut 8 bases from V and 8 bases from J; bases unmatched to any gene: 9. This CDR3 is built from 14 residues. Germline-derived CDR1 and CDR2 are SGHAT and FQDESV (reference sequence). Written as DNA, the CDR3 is TGTGCCAGCCCCCTAGCGGGAGAGCTCGATGAGCAGTTCTTC. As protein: CASPLAGELDEQFF.

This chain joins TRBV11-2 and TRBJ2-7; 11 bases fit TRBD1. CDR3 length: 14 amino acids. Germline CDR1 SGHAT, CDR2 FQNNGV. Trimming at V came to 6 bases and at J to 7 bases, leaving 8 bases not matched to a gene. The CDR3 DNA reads TGTGCCAGCAGATCGCCGGGGACAGGGGGGGAGCAGTACTTC. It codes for CASRSPGTGGEQYF. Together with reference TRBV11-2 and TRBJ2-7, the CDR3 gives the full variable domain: EAGVAQSPRYKIIEKRQSVAFWCNPISGHATLYWYQQILGQGPKLLIQFQNNGVVDDSQLPKDRFSAERLKGVDSTLKIQPAKLEDSAVYLCASRSPGTGGEQYFGPGTRLTVT.

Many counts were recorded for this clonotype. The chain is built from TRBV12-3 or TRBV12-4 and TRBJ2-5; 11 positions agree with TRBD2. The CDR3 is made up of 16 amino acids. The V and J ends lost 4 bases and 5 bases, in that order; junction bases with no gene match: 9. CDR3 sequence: CASSWLLAGALETQYF. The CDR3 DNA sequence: TGTGCCAGCAGTTGGCTACTAGCGGGAGCATTGGAGACCCAGTACTTC.

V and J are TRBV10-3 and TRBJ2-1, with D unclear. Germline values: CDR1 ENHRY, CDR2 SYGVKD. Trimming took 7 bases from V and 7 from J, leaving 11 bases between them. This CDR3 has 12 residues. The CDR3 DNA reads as TGTGCCATCAACGACCTATTGAATGAGCAGTTCTTC. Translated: CAINDLLNEQFF.

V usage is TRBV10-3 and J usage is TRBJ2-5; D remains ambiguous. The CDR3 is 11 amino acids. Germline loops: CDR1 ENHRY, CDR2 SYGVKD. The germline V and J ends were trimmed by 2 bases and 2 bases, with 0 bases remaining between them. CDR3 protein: CAISEQETQYF. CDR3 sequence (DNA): TGTGCCATCAGTGAGCAAGAGACCCAGTACTTC.

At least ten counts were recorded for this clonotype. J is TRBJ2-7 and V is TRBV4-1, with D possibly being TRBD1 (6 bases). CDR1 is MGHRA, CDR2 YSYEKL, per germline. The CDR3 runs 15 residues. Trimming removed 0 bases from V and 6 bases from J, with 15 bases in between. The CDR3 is CASSQEGSGVSEQYF. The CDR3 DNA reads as TGCGCCAGCAGCCAAGAGGGTTCAGGGGTGAGCGAGCAGTACTTC.

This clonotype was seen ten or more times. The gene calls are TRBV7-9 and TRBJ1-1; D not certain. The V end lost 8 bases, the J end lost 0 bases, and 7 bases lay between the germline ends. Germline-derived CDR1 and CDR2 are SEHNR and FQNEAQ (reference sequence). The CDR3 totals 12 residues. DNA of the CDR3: TGTGCCAGCGGATCTATGAACACTGAAGCTTTCTTT. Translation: CASGSMNTEAFF. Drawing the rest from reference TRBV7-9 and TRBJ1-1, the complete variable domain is DTGVSQNPRHKITKRGQNVTFRCDPISEHNRLYWYRQTLGQGPEFLTYFQNEAQLEKSRLLSDRFSAERPKGSFSTLEIQRTEQGDSAMYLCASGSMNTEAFFGQGTRLTVV.

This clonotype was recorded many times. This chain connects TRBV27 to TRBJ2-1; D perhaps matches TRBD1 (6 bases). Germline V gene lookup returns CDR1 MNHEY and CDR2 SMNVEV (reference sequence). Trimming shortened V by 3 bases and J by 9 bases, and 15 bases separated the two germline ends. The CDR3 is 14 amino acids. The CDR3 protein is CASSFQGPLGEQFF. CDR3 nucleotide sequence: TGTGCCAGCAGTTTTCAGGGGCCCCTGGGTGAGCAGTTCTTC.

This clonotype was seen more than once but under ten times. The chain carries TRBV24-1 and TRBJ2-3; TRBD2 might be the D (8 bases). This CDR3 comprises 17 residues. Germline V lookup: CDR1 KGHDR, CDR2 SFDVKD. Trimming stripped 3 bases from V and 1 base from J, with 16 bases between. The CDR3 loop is CATSDLGGGTGTDTQYF. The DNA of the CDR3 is TGTGCCACCAGTGATCTAGGCGGGGGGACAGGCACAGATACGCAGTATTTT.

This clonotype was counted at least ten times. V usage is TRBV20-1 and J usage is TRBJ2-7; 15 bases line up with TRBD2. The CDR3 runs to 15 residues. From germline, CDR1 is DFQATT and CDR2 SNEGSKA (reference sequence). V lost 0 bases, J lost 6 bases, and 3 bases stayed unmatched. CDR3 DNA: TGCAGTGCTAGAGAGGGGACTAGCGGGAGGAGCGAGCAGTACTTC. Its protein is CSAREGTSGRSEQYF.

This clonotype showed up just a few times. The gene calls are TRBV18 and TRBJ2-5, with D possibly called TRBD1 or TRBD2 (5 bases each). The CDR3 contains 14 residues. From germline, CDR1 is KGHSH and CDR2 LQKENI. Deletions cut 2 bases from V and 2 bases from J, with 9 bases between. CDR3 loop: CASSPMGVQETQYF. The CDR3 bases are TGTGCCAGCTCACCAATGGGGGTACAAGAGACCCAGTACTTC.

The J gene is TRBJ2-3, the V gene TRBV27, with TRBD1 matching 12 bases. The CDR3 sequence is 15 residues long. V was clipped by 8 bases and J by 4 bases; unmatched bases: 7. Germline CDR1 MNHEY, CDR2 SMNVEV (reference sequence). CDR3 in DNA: TGTGCCAGCTCCATGGGACAGGGGGCGGCAGATACGCAGTATTTT. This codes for CASSMGQGAADTQYF.

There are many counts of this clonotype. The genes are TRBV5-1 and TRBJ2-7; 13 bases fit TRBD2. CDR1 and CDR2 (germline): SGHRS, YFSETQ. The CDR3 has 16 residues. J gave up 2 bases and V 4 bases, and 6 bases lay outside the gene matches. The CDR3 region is CASSLGTSGTTYEQYF. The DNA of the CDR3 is TGCGCCAGCAGCCTAGGGACTAGCGGGACAACCTACGAGCAGTACTTC.

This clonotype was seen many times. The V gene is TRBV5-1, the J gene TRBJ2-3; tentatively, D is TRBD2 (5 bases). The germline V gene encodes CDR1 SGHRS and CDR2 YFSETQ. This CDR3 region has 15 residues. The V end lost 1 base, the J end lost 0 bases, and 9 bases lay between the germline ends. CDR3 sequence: CASSLRTHSTDTQYF. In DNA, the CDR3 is TGCGCCAGCAGCTTGAGGACTCATAGCACAGATACGCAGTATTTT.

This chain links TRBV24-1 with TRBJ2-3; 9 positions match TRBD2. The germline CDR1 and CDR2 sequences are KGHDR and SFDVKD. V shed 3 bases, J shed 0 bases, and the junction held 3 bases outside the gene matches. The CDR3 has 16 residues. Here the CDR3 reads CATSDGLAGSTDTQYF. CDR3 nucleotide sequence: TGTGCCACCAGTGATGGGCTAGCGGGGAGCACAGATACGCAGTATTTT.

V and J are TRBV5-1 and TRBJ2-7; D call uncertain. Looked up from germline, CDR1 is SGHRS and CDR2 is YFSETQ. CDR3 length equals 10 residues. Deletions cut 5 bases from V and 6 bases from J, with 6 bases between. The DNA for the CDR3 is TGCGCCAGCAGTTCAGGCGAGCAGTACTTC. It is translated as CASSSGEQYF.

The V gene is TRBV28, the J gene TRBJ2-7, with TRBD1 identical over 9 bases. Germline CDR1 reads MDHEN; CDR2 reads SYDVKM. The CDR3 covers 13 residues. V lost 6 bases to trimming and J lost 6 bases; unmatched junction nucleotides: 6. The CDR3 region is CASRSQGAVEQYF. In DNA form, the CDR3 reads TGTGCCAGCAGATCACAGGGGGCTGTCGAGCAGTACTTC.